The 8 T cell receptor beta chains below were found in one sample sequenced in a study of CD8+ T cells in alopecia areata. Treatment denoted: oral pan-JAK inhibitor, 5-10 mg twice daily. RNA extraction was followed by reverse transcription into cDNA, which acted as the sequencing template. The table came from immunoSEQ multiplex PCR; TCRdb's copy has only in-frame clones and leaves some out. The sample shows about 120,000 clones, more than 40% of them seen only once. This sample comprised CD4+ T cells sorted from blood, obtained at week 4, from a patient treated with tofacitinib. The origin of the receptors is a human donor with alopecia areata.

The chain couples TRBV6-1 to TRBJ1-2; D not certain. The V gene lost 11 bases and the J gene lost 0 bases, with 16 bases spanning the gap. The CDR3 contains 14 residues. Germline CDR1 is MNHNS and CDR2 is SASEGT. CDR3 sequence (DNA): TGTGCCCGCGGGGAACCGCTATCTAACTATGGCTACACCTTC. Translating it yields CARGEPLSNYGYTF.

The V call is TRBV30, the J call TRBJ1-2; no clear D gene. CDR1 and CDR2 from the germline V gene are GTSNPN and SVGIG (reference sequence). V was trimmed by 2 bases and J by 7 bases, leaving 14 bases between them. This CDR3 region has 13 residues. CDR3 region: CAWSTSNAGGYTF. For the CDR3, the DNA is TGTGCCTGGAGTACGTCAAACGCGGGTGGCTACACCTTC.

The chain carries TRBV12-5 and TRBJ1-1; D not resolved. Germline V gene sequence: CDR1 LGHNT, CDR2 FRNRAP. The CDR3 sequence is 12 residues long. V gave up 4 bases and J gave up 5 bases, with 8 bases separating them. CDR3 loop: CASGSAGTEAFF. In DNA form, the CDR3 reads TGTGCTAGTGGTTCAGCCGGGACTGAAGCTTTCTTT.

This chain links TRBV6-1 with TRBJ2-5; D remains ambiguous. Trimming stripped 9 bases from V and 5 bases from J, with 13 bases between. Germline V gives CDR1 MNHNS, CDR2 SASEGT. CDR3 length: 12 residues. Here the CDR3 reads CASREGKETQYF. The CDR3 nucleotides read TGTGCCAGTAGGGAAGGGAAGGAGACCCAGTACTTC.

CDR3 in DNA: TGCGCCAGCAGCCAAGAAGTTCGGTTGGCCGGGGCCAACGTCCTGACTTTC. Amino acid sequence: CASSQEVRLAGANVLTF. J is TRBJ2-6 and V is TRBV4-1; unclear D gene. This CDR3 has 17 residues. CDR1 is MGHRA and CDR2 is YSYEKL in the germline V gene. The V end lost 0 bases, the J end lost 4 bases, and 13 bases lay between the germline ends.

The V gene is TRBV27, the J gene TRBJ1-2, with 9 bases fitting TRBD1. Trimming took 4 bases from V and 6 from J; bases not matched to a gene: 9. CDR1 is MNHEY, CDR2 SMNVEV, per germline (reference sequence). The CDR3 has 15 amino acids. CDR3 in DNA: TGTGCCAGCAGTTCATCCGCTGACAGGGGGAATGGCTACACCTTC. Amino acid sequence: CASSSSADRGNGYTF.

This chain connects TRBV29-1 to TRBJ2-4, with D maybe TRBD2 (6 bases). Trimming stripped 4 bases from V and 8 bases from J, with 9 bases between. From germline, CDR1 is SQVTM and CDR2 ANQGSEA. CDR3 length: 11 amino acids. The CDR3 DNA reads TGCAGCGTTGGGGACTCGCACATTCAGTACTTC. The encoded protein is CSVGDSHIQYF.

The V and J genes are TRBV19 and TRBJ2-2; the match to TRBD1 covers 10 bases. CDR1 and CDR2 from the germline V gene are LNHDA and SQIVND (reference sequence). CDR3 length: 13 residues. V gave up 9 bases and J gave up 10 bases; unmatched junction bases: 8. The CDR3 sequence: CASGTGEWVELFF. As DNA, the CDR3 is TGTGCCAGCGGGACAGGGGAATGGGTGGAGCTGTTTTTT. Combining the CDR3 with reference TRBV19 and TRBJ2-2 gives the whole variable domain DGGITQSPKYLFRKEGQNVTLSCEQNLNHDAMYWYRQDPGQGLRLIYYSQIVNDFQKGDIAEGYSVSREKKESFPLTVTSAQKNPTAFYLCASGTGEWVELFFGEGSRLTVL.